This entry lists 12 T cell receptor beta chains sequenced from one sample in a study of T cell changes during pregnancy in multiple sclerosis. Profiled with immunoSEQ multiplex PCR; TCRdb holds only in-frame clones, not every one. This sample has 40,000 or so clones, with roughly 90% found just once. Source: CD8+ T cells from peripheral blood mononuclear cells, taken before pregnancy. These receptors were collected from a female donor with multiple sclerosis, enrolled in a pregnancy study.

The chain employs TRBV28 and TRBJ1-5; unclear D gene. Germline CDR1 MDHEN, CDR2 SYDVKM. Between the trimmed V and J ends, which lost 5 bases and 7 bases, there was a span of 9 bases. The CDR3 loop spans 12 amino acids. CDR3 loop: CASSALGQPQHF. The CDR3 nucleotides read TGTGCCAGCAGTGCACTAGGACAGCCCCAGCATTTT.

J is TRBJ2-7 and V is TRBV11-2, with 7 bases identical to TRBD2. This CDR3 is 15 amino acids long. V shed 6 bases, J shed 2 bases, and the junction held 10 bases outside the gene matches. The V gene's germline CDR1 is SGHAT and CDR2 FQNNGV. The CDR3 spells CASSPTSGGAYEQYF. The CDR3 DNA sequence: TGTGCCAGCAGTCCAACGTCGGGGGGAGCCTACGAGCAGTACTTC.

V and J are TRBV7-9 and TRBJ2-2; D remains ambiguous. V gave up 5 bases and J gave up 1 base, with 17 bases separating them. The CDR3 consists of 17 residues. The germline CDR1 and CDR2 sequences are SEHNR and FQNEAQ (reference sequence). The CDR3 bases are TGTGCCAGCAGCCCATTGGGTCGGGTAATGAACACCGGGGAGCTGTTTTTT. As protein: CASSPLGRVMNTGELFF.

This sequence joins TRBV30 and TRBJ2-5, with 9 bases matching TRBD1. The CDR3 spans 16 residues. Per the germline V gene, CDR1 is GTSNPN and CDR2 is SVGIG (reference sequence). Losses at the gene ends were 0 bases for V and 2 bases for J; bases not matched to a gene: 7. The DNA of the CDR3 is TGTGCCTGGAGTGTACCCACAGGGGGCCTACAAGAGACCCAGTACTTC. This sequence encodes CAWSVPTGGLQETQYF.

This CDR3 reads CASSLSGPDTEAFF. The CDR3, as DNA: TGCGCCAGCAGCCTCTCAGGGCCGGACACTGAAGCTTTCTTT. The rearrangement links TRBV4-1 to TRBJ1-1, with TRBD1 as a possible D gene (5 bases). Trimming removed 4 bases at V and 3 bases at J, with 12 bases between. Germline CDR1 and CDR2: MGHRA and YSYEKL. The CDR3 consists of 14 residues.

The chain carries TRBV2 and TRBJ2-7; 8 nucleotides agree with TRBD2. Germline CDR1 SNHLY, CDR2 FYNNEI. Unmatched junction bases numbered 12, after V lost 9 bases and J lost 2 bases. The CDR3 is made up of 15 amino acids. Here the CDR3 reads CASVLTSGGPYEQYF. The CDR3 coding sequence is TGTGCCAGTGTCCTTACTAGCGGAGGCCCCTACGAGCAGTACTTC.

CDR3 protein: CASIGINYGYTF. CDR3 DNA: TGTGCCAGCATCGGGATTAACTATGGCTACACCTTC. The gene calls are TRBV9 and TRBJ1-2; D is unclear. Trimming took 6 bases from V and 1 from J, leaving 7 bases between them. This CDR3 region has 12 residues. CDR1 is SGDLS and CDR2 is YYNGEE in the germline V gene.

The chain links TRBV19 to TRBJ1-4; TRBD1 matches at 9 bases. Germline lookup yields CDR1 LNHDA and CDR2 SQIVND (reference sequence). This CDR3 region has 14 residues. V shed 8 bases and J 8 bases; nucleotides not matched to a gene: 9. CDR3 DNA sequence: TGTGCCAGTGAATCGGGACAGGGAGGCGAAAAACTGTTTTTT. Its protein product is CASESGQGGEKLFF.

This clone has a handful of counts. The J gene is TRBJ1-2, the V gene TRBV25-1; possible D gene TRBD1, 6 bases. The V and J ends lost 4 bases and 8 bases respectively, with 14 bases between them. Germline CDR1 reads MGHDK; CDR2 reads SYGVNS. This CDR3 comprises 13 residues. The CDR3 region is CASSAQGLLGYTF. CDR3 nucleotide sequence: TGTGCCAGCAGTGCTCAGGGGTTGCTAGGCTACACCTTC.

The chain combines TRBV6-5 with TRBJ2-1; 7 bases map to TRBD1. Germline V gene data show CDR1 as MNHEY and CDR2 as SVGAGI. This CDR3 has 15 amino acids. Germline trimming cut 6 bases from V and 6 bases from J; bases unmatched to any gene: 11. CDR3 loop: CASSKTGWRGNEQFF. The DNA of the CDR3 is TGTGCCAGCAGCAAGACAGGGTGGCGAGGCAATGAGCAGTTCTTC.

This clone appeared once. V is TRBV6-5 and J is TRBJ2-7; 7 bases fit TRBD2. The CDR3 contains 15 residues. V shed 4 bases and J 4 bases; nucleotides not matched to a gene: 10. Germline V gene data show CDR1 as MNHEY and CDR2 as SVGAGI. Here the CDR3 reads CASSSPGGSGYEQYF. CDR3 bases: TGTGCCAGCAGTTCCCCAGGCGGGAGCGGGTACGAGCAGTACTTC.

This clone was counted a single time. This rearrangement joins TRBV4-3 to TRBJ2-1; D uncertain. Germline V gene lookup returns CDR1 LGHNA and CDR2 YSLEER. The CDR3 is made up of 14 amino acids. V was pared by 1 base and J by 6 bases, with 10 bases between. The CDR3 sequence is CASSQGKIANEQFF. DNA for the CDR3: TGCGCCAGCAGCCAAGGGAAAATAGCCAATGAGCAGTTCTTC.